The 26 T cell receptor beta chains in this list originate from one sample, sequenced in a study of Graves' ophthalmopathy and Graves' hyperthyroidism. For repertoire sequencing, the TCR beta CDR3 regions were amplified from RNA transcripts. The library came from an HTBI-primed first-round RT-PCR and a second-round multiplex PCR. Each CDR3 protein gets one entry after TCRdb re-called the multiplex PCR reads with MiXCR. The table lists nearly 400,000 distinct CDR3 sequences, approximately 16% of them singletons, with roughly 1.4% in the top ten. Sample: peripheral blood. Every receptor here comes from a woman aged 18-29 years with Graves' ophthalmopathy.

This clonotype was detected ten times or more. CDR3 sequence reads: CASSYSGQGGQPQHF. The CDR3, as DNA: TGTGCCAGCAGTTACTCCGGACAGGGGGGCCAGCCCCAGCATTTT. This rearrangement joins TRBV6-5 to TRBJ1-5; 10 nucleotides agree with TRBD1. The V and J ends lost 0 bases and 7 bases, in that order; junction bases with no gene match: 3. The V gene's germline CDR1 is MNHEY and CDR2 SVGAGI. CDR3 size: 15 residues.

The rearrangement joins TRBV6-2 or TRBV6-3 to TRBJ1-5; D might be TRBD1 (5 bases). Germline V lookup: CDR1 MNHEY, CDR2 SVGEGT. The V end was cut by 7 bases, the J end by 9 bases, with 16 bases between. This CDR3 comprises 13 residues. The CDR3 spells CASTRAPERPQHF. Written as DNA, the CDR3 is TGTGCCAGCACCAGGGCCCCCGAACGGCCCCAGCATTTT.

Ten or more counts support this clonotype. In DNA form, the CDR3 reads TGTGCCAGCAGCTTAGCGCCTGGGGGGCCCCAGCATTTT. It codes for CASSLAPGGPQHF. This chain uses TRBV11-2 with TRBJ1-5, with D possibly TRBD1 on 5 matching bases. Trimming shortened V by 1 base and J by 9 bases, and 10 bases separated the two germline ends. The CDR3 sequence is 13 residues long. The germline V gene has CDR1 SGHAT and CDR2 FQNNGV.

Many counts were recorded for this clonotype. V usage is TRBV28 and J usage is TRBJ1-2, with unresolved D. This CDR3 is 16 amino acids long. Per the germline V gene, CDR1 is MDHEN and CDR2 is SYDVKM. V shed 6 bases and J shed 0 bases, with 17 bases lying between them. The CDR3 DNA reads TGTGCCAGCAGCCTAAACTCTATGCCTTCTAACTATGGCTACACCTTC. Translated, it gives CASSLNSMPSNYGYTF.

This clonotype has at least ten counts. CDR3 residues: CAWSALAGGGIQYF. DNA for the CDR3: TGTGCCTGGAGTGCTCTAGCGGGAGGCGGCATTCAGTACTTC. The genes are TRBV30 and TRBJ2-4; 11 bases are shared with TRBD2. CDR3 length equals 14 residues. Germline V gene lookup returns CDR1 GTSNPN and CDR2 SVGIG (reference sequence). After removal of 1 base from V and 9 bases from J, the junction contained 5 bases not matched to a gene.

At least ten counts were recorded for this clonotype. The chain uses TRBV24-1 and TRBJ2-2; the D is unclear. V was shortened by 1 base and J by 1 base, with 3 bases between the two germline ends. The V gene's germline CDR1 is KGHDR and CDR2 SFDVKD. The CDR3 length is 14 residues. CDR3 coding DNA: TGTGCCACCAGTGATTTCGGGAACACCGGGGAGCTGTTTTTT. Its protein product is CATSDFGNTGELFF.

This clonotype was seen repeatedly, ten times or more. This chain links TRBV6-2 or TRBV6-3 with TRBJ1-5; D is uncertain. The CDR3 has 16 residues. Germline V gene data show CDR1 as MNHEY and CDR2 as SVGEGT. V shed 7 bases and J shed 3 bases, with 19 bases lying between them. The CDR3 spells CASTPLRPSSNQPQHF. CDR3 bases: TGTGCCAGCACCCCCTTGAGACCCAGCTCCAATCAGCCCCAGCATTTT.

The chain recombines TRBV15 with TRBJ2-5; no clear D gene. Germline V gene data show CDR1 as LNHNV and CDR2 as YYDKDF (reference sequence). V lost 8 bases and J lost 4, with 11 bases in between. The length of the CDR3 is 12 residues. Written as DNA, the CDR3 is TGTGCCACCGGGGAAAGAGTAGAGACCCAGTACTTC. This encodes CATGERVETQYF. Filled out from reference TRBV15 and TRBJ2-5, the complete variable domain reads DAMVIQNPRYQVTQFGKPVTLSCSQTLNHNVMYWYQQKSSQAPKLLFHYYDKDFNNEADTPDNFQSRRPNTSFCFLDIRSPGLGDTAMYLCATGERVETQYFGPGTRLLVL.

This clonotype was detected only once. CDR3 sequence: CASSYSLLAGEQETQYF. The CDR3 region has the DNA TGTGCCAGCAGTTACTCGTTACTAGCGGGGGAGCAAGAGACCCAGTACTTC. This chain connects TRBV6-5 to TRBJ2-5, with TRBD2 matching 11 bases. Trimming at V came to 0 bases and at J to 2 bases, leaving 5 bases not matched to a gene. Germline loops: CDR1 MNHEY, CDR2 SVGAGI. This CDR3 has 17 residues.

This clonotype showed up just a few times. It may be a read error: a sequence one base away is much more abundant. The chain combines TRBV30 with TRBJ1-1, with D possibly TRBD1 on 5 matching bases. CDR1 and CDR2 from the germline V gene are GTSNPN and SVGIG (reference sequence). The CDR3 totals 13 residues. The CDR3 loop is CAWRETANTEASF. In DNA, the CDR3 is TGTGCCTGGAGGGAGACAGCGAACACTGAAGCTTCCTTT.

This clonotype was recorded many times. The V call is TRBV7-2, the J call TRBJ2-7, with TRBD2 matching over 7 bases. Germline V gene sequence: CDR1 SGHTA, CDR2 FQGNSA. V trimming: 3 bases; J trimming: 1 base; junction bases outside the gene matches: 6. This CDR3 comprises 15 residues. The CDR3 is CASSLGGSHSYEQYF. The CDR3 region has the DNA TGTGCCAGCAGCTTGGGAGGGTCCCATTCCTACGAGCAGTACTTC.

This clonotype was observed at least ten times. This chain uses TRBV2 with TRBJ2-7; a weak D match, TRBD1 (6 bases). The CDR3 has 14 residues. Germline CDR1 is SNHLY and CDR2 is FYNNEI. V lost 4 bases, J lost 0 bases, and 10 bases lay in between. The CDR3 loop is CASSVQGISYEQYF. The CDR3 nucleotides are TGTGCCAGCAGTGTGCAGGGGATCTCCTACGAGCAGTACTTC.

This clonotype appeared many times. The V gene is TRBV28, the J gene TRBJ2-7; D not resolved. Trimming left V 11 bases short and J 2 bases short, with 16 bases between. Germline-derived CDR1 and CDR2 are MDHEN and SYDVKM. The CDR3 sequence is 13 residues long. The CDR3 sequence: CAAQDGVTYEQYF. The DNA of the CDR3 is TGTGCCGCCCAGGACGGAGTGACCTACGAGCAGTACTTC.

Ten or more counts support this clonotype. The chain has TRBV28 and TRBJ1-5; TRBD1 is a possible D gene (6 bases). V was shortened by 4 bases and J by 6 bases, with 19 bases between the two germline ends. This CDR3 spans 16 amino acids. Looked up from germline, CDR1 is MDHEN and CDR2 is SYDVKM. CDR3 bases: TGTGCCAGCAGTTCCCCGGTTGGGCAGGGGACTCAGCCCCAGCATTTT. Translation: CASSSPVGQGTQPQHF.

This clonotype showed up many times. The gene calls are TRBV6-2 or TRBV6-3 and TRBJ2-5, with D possibly matching TRBD2 (6 bases). The CDR3 runs to 17 residues. The V gene lost 7 bases and the J gene lost 3 bases, with 24 bases spanning the gap. Germline CDR1 MNHEY, CDR2 SVGEGT. The CDR3 loop reads CASTQGGAGLQKETQYF. The DNA for the CDR3 is TGTGCCAGCACCCAAGGAGGGGCCGGTCTTCAGAAAGAGACCCAGTACTTC.

This clonotype has at least ten counts. The chain is built from TRBV12-3 or TRBV12-4 and TRBJ2-7; 14 bases are a match to TRBD2. Trimming took 3 bases from V and 2 from J; bases not matched to a gene: 12. The CDR3 contains 19 residues. The CDR3 region is CASSFAPGLAGVEPYEQYF. The DNA for the CDR3 is TGTGCCAGCAGTTTCGCCCCGGGACTAGCGGGGGTAGAGCCCTACGAGCAGTACTTC.

A few counts support this clonotype. The rearrangement links TRBV20-1 to TRBJ2-4; D is perhaps TRBD1 (6 bases). This CDR3 has 15 amino acids. Trimming cost V 4 bases and J 2 bases, with 15 bases left between them. CDR1 DFQATT and CDR2 SNEGSKA come from the germline V gene (reference sequence). The DNA for the CDR3 is TGCAGTGCTACGAGATTGACAGGCTCCAAAAACATTCAGTACTTC. Its translation: CSATRLTGSKNIQYF.

The sample holds many counts of this clonotype. The rearrangement links TRBV7-2 to TRBJ2-5; 8 bases fit TRBD2. The germline gives CDR1 SGHTA, CDR2 FQGNSA. V was pared by 3 bases and J by 5 bases, with 8 bases of the junction left unmatched. This CDR3 comprises 15 residues. The CDR3 nucleotides read TGTGCCAGCAGCTTCCCCTCCGGGACTAGGGAGACCCAGTACTTC. It encodes CASSFPSGTRETQYF. Looking up the rest from reference TRBV7-2 and TRBJ2-5 gives the full variable domain: GAGVSQSPSNKVTEKGKDVELRCDPISGHTALYWYRQSLGQGLEFLIYFQGNSAPDKSGLPSDRFSAERTGGSVSTLTIQRTQQEDSAVYLCASSFPSGTRETQYFGPGTRLLVL.

This clonotype was observed a few times. The chain joins TRBV6-1 to TRBJ2-5; D might be TRBD2 (7 bases). The CDR3 is 15 residues long. Trimming took off 6 bases at V and 3 bases at J, with 17 bases between the two ends. Germline assignment: CDR1 MNHNS and CDR2 SASEGT. CDR3 sequence (DNA): TGTGCCAGCAGCAACCGGGGGGCAGCGGAAGAGACCCAGTACTTC. This translates into CASSNRGAAEETQYF.

This clonotype was counted at least ten times. The gene calls are TRBV6-2 or TRBV6-3 and TRBJ2-7; no reliable D call. Germline CDR1 is MNHEY and CDR2 is SVGEGT. Trimming removed 2 bases at V and 6 bases at J, with 8 bases between. There are 12 residues in the CDR3. CDR3 sequence reads: CASSYVISEQYF. DNA of the CDR3: TGTGCCAGCAGTTACGTCATTAGCGAGCAGTACTTC.

This clonotype has at least ten counts. The V gene is TRBV11-2, the J gene TRBJ2-3; D uncertain. The V end was cut by 1 base, the J end by 4 bases, with 15 bases between. The CDR3 consists of 16 residues. Germline V gives CDR1 SGHAT, CDR2 FQNNGV. The CDR3 loop is CASSLVSGRGADTQYF. The CDR3 DNA follows: TGTGCCAGCAGCTTAGTTTCGGGCCGTGGCGCAGATACGCAGTATTTT.

This rearrangement joins TRBV6-2 or TRBV6-3 to TRBJ1-5; tentative D call: TRBD1 (5 bases). CDR1 and CDR2 from the germline V gene are MNHEY and SVGEGT. This CDR3 is 14 amino acids long. V was trimmed by 5 bases and J by 2 bases, leaving 10 bases between them. DNA of the CDR3: TGTGCCAGCAGTGGCGCGGGGGGCAATCAGCCCCAGCATTTT. Amino acids: CASSGAGGNQPQHF.

This clonotype was recorded at least ten times. The gene calls are TRBV29-1 and TRBJ2-5; D not certain. In germline, CDR1 is SQVTM, CDR2 ANQGSEA. V was shortened by 1 base and J by 6 bases, with 6 bases between the two germline ends. The CDR3 is 11 residues long. The CDR3 DNA reads as TGCAGCGTTGAAGCTACGCAGACCCAGTACTTC. It is translated as CSVEATQTQYF.

This clonotype was counted ten times or more. The chain has TRBV5-6 and TRBJ1-5; 7 bases match TRBD1. The V gene end was trimmed by 5 bases and the J gene end by 4 bases; junction bases not matched to a gene: 9. The CDR3 runs to 15 residues. CDR1 is SGHDT and CDR2 is YYEEEE in the germline V gene. CDR3: CASSFGQVGNQPQHF. The CDR3 DNA is TGTGCCAGCAGTTTCGGACAGGTGGGGAATCAGCCCCAGCATTTT. The variable domain in full, completed from reference TRBV5-6 and TRBJ1-5, reads DAGVTQSPTHLIKTRGQQVTLRCSPKSGHDTVSWYQQALGQGPQFIFQYYEEEERQRGNFPDRFSGHQFPNYSSELNVNALLLGDSALYLCASSFGQVGNQPQHFGDGTRLSIL.

This clonotype has at least ten counts. The V call is TRBV28, the J call TRBJ1-1; 9 bases match TRBD1. Trimming at V came to 6 bases and at J to 3 bases, leaving 5 bases not matched to a gene. The CDR3 contains 14 residues. CDR1 and CDR2 from the germline V gene are MDHEN and SYDVKM. The CDR3 loop reads CASSYGTGYTEAFF. The CDR3 bases are TGTGCCAGCAGCTATGGGACAGGGTACACTGAAGCTTTCTTT.

In its sample, this clonotype was seen many times. The chain uses TRBV6-5 and TRBJ1-2; D is uncertain. The CDR3 is made up of 14 amino acids. Germline lookup yields CDR1 MNHEY and CDR2 SVGAGI. Trimming stripped 2 bases from V and 4 bases from J, with 11 bases between. The CDR3 DNA reads TGTGCCAGCAGTTACGACGGGCTCCTCTATGGCTACACCTTC. It yields the protein CASSYDGLLYGYTF.